The 28 T cell receptor beta chains presented below share a single source sample, sequenced in a study of Ad26.COV2.S vaccination and SARS-CoV-2 variants. Repertoires were generated with immunoSEQ multiplex PCR, while TCRdb's copy carries only in-frame clones and drops some. The sample consists of over 350,000 clones, approximately 86% of them appearing once. As for treatment: roughly 19 received Ad26.COV2.S at low or high dose, single or two shots; roughly five received placebo; per-sample allocation not given. Sampling happened 63 days after the first vaccine or placebo injection. Specimen: peripheral blood, collected in a trial of Ad26.COV2.S vaccine versus placebo. These receptors all stem from a person between 18 and 60 years old who received the Ad26.COV2.S COVID-19 vaccine or a placebo.

The chain has TRBV11-1 and TRBJ2-2, with D tentatively TRBD2 (6 bases). Germline V lookup: CDR1 SGHAT, CDR2 FQDESV (reference sequence). V lost 1 base to trimming and J lost 7 bases, with 10 bases between them. The CDR3 totals 14 residues. The CDR3 reads CASSLGLDGGELFF. DNA of the CDR3: TGTGCCAGCAGCTTAGGACTAGATGGCGGGGAGCTGTTTTTT.

This clone was recorded a few times. The rearrangement links TRBV2 to TRBJ2-2; 11 nucleotides line up with TRBD2. The V gene end was trimmed by 2 bases and the J gene end by 4 bases; junction bases not matched to a gene: 6. The CDR3 totals 17 residues. The germline gives CDR1 SNHLY, CDR2 FYNNEI. The CDR3 DNA is TGTGCCAGCAGTGAACCCGTAACTAGCGGGGGCACCGGGGAGCTGTTTTTT. This sequence encodes CASSEPVTSGGTGELFF.

This sequence joins TRBV5-1 and TRBJ2-7; unclear D gene. Germline assignment: CDR1 SGHRS and CDR2 YFSETQ. Trimming took off 4 bases at V and 3 bases at J, with 11 bases between the two ends. The CDR3 is 13 amino acids. CDR3 sequence reads: CASSPERFYEQYF. The CDR3 region has the DNA TGCGCCAGCAGCCCGGAACGGTTCTACGAGCAGTACTTC.

This clone appeared a few times. The chain links TRBV4-2 to TRBJ2-7; no reliable D call. The CDR3 covers 15 residues. From germline, CDR1 is LGHNA and CDR2 YNFKEQ. V lost 0 bases and J 2 bases, leaving 11 bases between the germline ends. CDR3 coding DNA: TGTGCCAGCAGCCAAGAAGCCCACCGGGCCTACGAGCAGTACTTC. It translates to CASSQEAHRAYEQYF.

The sample holds a few counts of this clone. The CDR3 nucleotides are TGCGCCAGCAGCGATACTAGCGGCTTTACTTACAATGAGCAGTTCTTC. Translation gives CASSDTSGFTYNEQFF. The chain is built from TRBV10-1 and TRBJ2-1; 8 nucleotides line up with TRBD2. The V and J ends lost 6 bases and 4 bases, in that order; junction bases with no gene match: 11. CDR1 is WNHNN and CDR2 is SYGVQD in the germline V gene (reference sequence). This CDR3 has 16 residues.

The chain is built from TRBV11-2 and TRBJ2-7, with D unclear. The CDR3 runs to 14 residues. V gave up 4 bases and J gave up 3 bases, with 13 bases separating them. From germline, CDR1 is SGHAT and CDR2 FQNNGV. CDR3 DNA: TGTGCCAGCAGCTCGCCGACAAGCTACTACGAGCAGTACTTC. Translated, it gives CASSSPTSYYEQYF.

The chain employs TRBV5-5 and TRBJ1-2; D is unresolved. This CDR3 has 13 residues. Trimming shortened V by 2 bases and J by 4 bases, and 9 bases separated the two germline ends. From germline, CDR1 is SGHKS and CDR2 YYEKEE (reference sequence). In DNA form, the CDR3 reads TGTGCCAGCAGCTTAGACCGGAGCTATGGCTACACCTTC. Translating it yields CASSLDRSYGYTF. The variable domain in full, with the rest retrieved from reference TRBV5-5 and TRBJ1-2, is DAGVTQSPTHLIKTRGQQVTLRCSPISGHKSVSWYQQVLGQGPQFIFQYYEKEERGRGNFPDRFSARQFPNYSSELNVNALLLGDSALYLCASSLDRSYGYTFGSGTRLTVV.

The chain has TRBV28 and TRBJ1-1, with D uncertain. Germline-derived CDR1 and CDR2 are MDHEN and SYDVKM. V lost 5 bases and J lost 6, with 7 bases in between. The CDR3 runs 11 residues. The CDR3 is CASSLRSEAFF. The CDR3 nucleotides read TGTGCCAGCAGTCTCAGGTCTGAAGCTTTCTTT. The variable domain in full, with the rest retrieved from reference TRBV28 and TRBJ1-1, is DVKVTQSSRYLVKRTGEKVFLECVQDMDHENMFWYRQDPGLGLRLIYFSYDVKMKEKGDIPEGYSVSREKKERFSLILESASTNQTSMYLCASSLRSEAFFGQGTRLTVV.

CDR3 DNA sequence: TGTGCCAGCAGACCTGGCGGCTCCTACGAGCAGTACTTC. Amino acids: CASRPGGSYEQYF. V is TRBV7-2 and J is TRBJ2-7; no reliable D call. Deletions cut 6 bases from V and 0 bases from J, with 9 bases between. CDR3 size: 13 residues. In germline, CDR1 is SGHTA, CDR2 FQGNSA. Together with reference TRBV7-2 and TRBJ2-7, the CDR3 gives the full variable domain: GAGVSQSPSNKVTEKGKDVELRCDPISGHTALYWYRQSLGQGLEFLIYFQGNSAPDKSGLPSDRFSAERTGGSVSTLTIQRTQQEDSAVYLCASRPGGSYEQYFGPGTRLTVT.

This chain links TRBV20-1 with TRBJ2-3; tentatively, D is TRBD1 (6 bases). Trimming shortened V by 6 bases and J by 6 bases, and 10 bases separated the two germline ends. Germline V gene data show CDR1 as DFQATT and CDR2 as SNEGSKA (reference sequence). This CDR3 comprises 11 residues. CDR3 in DNA: TGCAGTGCCGAGGGGGAGGATACGCAGTATTTT. This gives the protein CSAEGEDTQYF.

This chain uses TRBV11-2 with TRBJ2-7, with D possibly matching TRBD2 (5 bases). This CDR3 region has 13 residues. Germline CDR1 is SGHAT and CDR2 is FQNNGV. Trimming shortened V by 5 bases and J by 4 bases, and 12 bases separated the two germline ends. CDR3 nucleotide sequence: TGTGCCAGCAGCCGCCCGGGAATTTACGAGCAGTACTTC. Encoded protein: CASSRPGIYEQYF.

Details on this clone: The same CDR3 arises from other DNA sequences in this sample as well. CDR3 bases: TGCGCCAGCAGCTTGCTGGGGGTTGGGGCCAACGTCCTGACTTTC. Its protein product is CASSLLGVGANVLTF. V and J are TRBV5-1 and TRBJ2-6; D possibly matches TRBD1 or TRBD2 (5 bases each). This CDR3 comprises 15 residues. Germline V gene data show CDR1 as SGHRS and CDR2 as YFSETQ. V lost 1 base and J lost 3, with 8 bases in between.

The chain recombines TRBV6-2 or TRBV6-3 with TRBJ1-1; TRBD1 agrees at 8 bases. Germline trimming cut 5 bases from V and 10 bases from J; bases unmatched to any gene: 6. CDR1 MNHEY and CDR2 SVGEGT come from the germline V gene. CDR3 length equals 12 residues. The CDR3 DNA is TGTGCCAGCAGTGGGGACAGGCCGAGAGCTTTCTTT. Translation: CASSGDRPRAFF.

The V gene is TRBV5-6, the J gene TRBJ1-2, with TRBD1 matching 10 bases. The CDR3 is 16 amino acids. Losses at the gene ends were 0 bases for V and 7 bases for J; bases not matched to a gene: 9. Germline CDR1 and CDR2: SGHDT and YYEEEE. CDR3: CASSLVDRGTLLGYTF. CDR3 sequence (DNA): TGTGCCAGCAGCTTGGTGGACAGGGGGACCCTCCTTGGCTACACCTTC.

This clone was seen only once. This sequence joins TRBV2 and TRBJ1-4, with 8 bases fitting TRBD1. The CDR3 runs 14 residues. V was clipped by 6 bases and J by 6 bases; unmatched bases: 6. From germline, CDR1 is SNHLY and CDR2 FYNNEI. This CDR3 is CASRADREDEKLFF. The DNA of the CDR3 is TGTGCCAGCAGAGCGGACAGGGAAGATGAAAAACTGTTTTTT.

The chain has TRBV2 and TRBJ1-2; no firm D call. The germline V gene encodes CDR1 SNHLY and CDR2 FYNNEI. V lost 0 bases to trimming and J lost 6 bases, with 11 bases between them. This CDR3 comprises 14 residues. For the CDR3, the DNA is TGTGCCAGCAGTGAAGCTATCCAGCCGGATGGCTACACCTTC. The encoded protein is CASSEAIQPDGYTF.

The J gene is TRBJ1-6, the V gene TRBV4-1; TRBD1 aligns across 8 bases. CDR1 is MGHRA and CDR2 is YSYEKL in the germline V gene. This CDR3 is built from 16 residues. The V and J ends lost 1 base and 7 bases, in that order; junction bases with no gene match: 6. The CDR3 nucleotides read TGCGCCAGCAGCCAAGTCAGGGGGCTCAACAATTCACCCCTCCACTTT. It is translated as CASSQVRGLNNSPLHF.

This clone was seen a few times. The V gene is TRBV2, the J gene TRBJ1-1; D not certain. Looked up from germline, CDR1 is SNHLY and CDR2 is FYNNEI. The CDR3 is 14 amino acids. V was clipped by 4 bases and J by 0 bases, with 9 bases between them. CDR3 amino acids: CASSVTVLNTEAFF. Here the CDR3 DNA reads TGTGCCAGCAGTGTTACGGTCCTGAACACTGAAGCTTTCTTT.

There are a few counts of this clone. The chain couples TRBV7-8 to TRBJ1-5; 8 nucleotides align to TRBD1. The V and J ends lost 3 bases and 2 bases, in that order; junction bases with no gene match: 12. The V gene's germline CDR1 is SGHVS and CDR2 FQNEAQ. The CDR3 covers 18 residues. The chain's CDR3 is CASSLRDRSLWGNQPQHF. In DNA form, the CDR3 reads TGTGCCAGCAGCTTGCGGGACAGGAGCCTTTGGGGCAATCAGCCCCAGCATTTT.

The chain couples TRBV5-1 to TRBJ2-1; 10 positions agree with TRBD1. Germline V gene lookup returns CDR1 SGHRS and CDR2 YFSETQ. This CDR3 contains 15 residues. The V and J ends lost 2 bases and 8 bases, in that order; junction bases with no gene match: 7. CDR3: CASSFLGQGFHEQFF. The CDR3 DNA reads TGCGCCAGCAGCTTCTTGGGACAGGGGTTCCATGAGCAGTTCTTC.

The gene calls are TRBV7-2 and TRBJ2-3, with 12 bases lining up with TRBD2. The V segment lost 1 base and the J segment 5 bases; nucleotides outside the gene matches: 7. Germline CDR1 and CDR2: SGHTA and FQGNSA. The CDR3 runs to 17 residues. Here the CDR3 DNA reads TGTGCCAGCAGCTTAGGGGCTAGCGGGGGGGGCAGAGATACGCAGTATTTT. This translates into CASSLGASGGGRDTQYF.

This clone turned up a few times. This sequence joins TRBV7-9 and TRBJ1-1; no definite D call. Germline-derived CDR1 and CDR2 are SEHNR and FQNEAQ (reference sequence). Trimming removed 1 base from V and 3 bases from J, with 6 bases in between. The CDR3 is 13 amino acids. Here the CDR3 reads CASSLDSDTEAFF. DNA for the CDR3: TGTGCCAGCAGCTTAGACTCGGACACTGAAGCTTTCTTT.

V usage is TRBV6-1 and J usage is TRBJ2-3; no clear D gene. V gave up 1 base and J gave up 5 bases, with 7 bases separating them. The length of the CDR3 is 13 residues. The germline gives CDR1 MNHNS, CDR2 SASEGT. In DNA form, the CDR3 reads TGTGCCAGCAGTGAAGATAGGTTAGATACGCAGTATTTT. Translating it yields CASSEDRLDTQYF.

The chain couples TRBV25-1 to TRBJ1-2, with 7 bases lining up with TRBD1. The CDR3 extends over 14 amino acids. V trimming: 1 base; J trimming: 7 bases; junction bases outside the gene matches: 6. Germline CDR1 MGHDK, CDR2 SYGVNS. This CDR3 is CASSESGQVRGYTF. In DNA form, the CDR3 reads TGTGCCAGCAGTGAATCTGGACAGGTTCGTGGCTACACCTTC.

V gene TRBV7-2 combines with J gene TRBJ1-4, with unresolved D. Trimming left V 2 bases short and J 12 bases short, with 7 bases between. CDR1 is SGHTA, CDR2 FQGNSA, per germline. This CDR3 has 11 amino acids. The chain's CDR3 is CASSLQRELFF. The CDR3 DNA is TGTGCCAGCAGCTTACAGAGGGAACTGTTTTTT.

This chain joins TRBV11-2 and TRBJ2-7; a possible D gene is TRBD1 (6 bases). CDR1 SGHAT and CDR2 FQNNGV come from the germline V gene. The CDR3 has 13 residues. Between the trimmed V and J ends, which lost 1 base and 5 bases, there was a span of 9 bases. Here the CDR3 reads CASSLGSGDEQYF. CDR3 bases: TGTGCCAGCAGCTTAGGGTCAGGGGACGAGCAGTACTTC. The whole variable domain, remainder taken from reference TRBV11-2 and TRBJ2-7, is EAGVAQSPRYKIIEKRQSVAFWCNPISGHATLYWYQQILGQGPKLLIQFQNNGVVDDSQLPKDRFSAERLKGVDSTLKIQPAKLEDSAVYLCASSLGSGDEQYFGPGTRLTVT.

The V and J genes are TRBV6-5 and TRBJ1-1; tentative D call: TRBD1 (6 bases). This CDR3 spans 14 amino acids. Germline assignment: CDR1 MNHEY and CDR2 SVGAGI. V dropped 5 bases and J dropped 1 base, with 11 bases sitting between them. CDR3 loop: CASSTGQANTEAFF. In nucleotides, the CDR3 is TGTGCCAGCAGTACGGGACAAGCGAACACTGAAGCTTTCTTT.

This clone appeared a single time. The V gene is TRBV3-1 (or the pseudogene TRBV3-2), the J gene TRBJ2-5; D perhaps matches TRBD2 (6 bases). Germline assignment: CDR1 LGHDT and CDR2 YNNKEL (reference sequence). The V gene lost 3 bases and the J gene lost 5 bases, with 16 bases spanning the gap. The CDR3 runs to 15 residues. CDR3 residues: CASSQGGTMSETQYF. CDR3 nucleotides: TGTGCCAGCAGCCAGGGGGGAACCATGAGCGAGACCCAGTACTTC.